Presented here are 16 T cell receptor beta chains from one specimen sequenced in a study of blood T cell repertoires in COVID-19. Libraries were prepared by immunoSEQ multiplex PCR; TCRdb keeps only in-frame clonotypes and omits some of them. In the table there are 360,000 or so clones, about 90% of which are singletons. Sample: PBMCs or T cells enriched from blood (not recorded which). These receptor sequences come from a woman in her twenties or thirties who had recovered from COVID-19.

The CDR3 protein is CASSQVAGSTGELFF. The CDR3 bases are TGCGCCAGCAGCCAAGTCGCTGGGAGCACCGGGGAGCTGTTTTTT. The chain uses TRBV4-1 and TRBJ2-2; TRBD2 might be the D (5 bases). Deletions cut 1 base from V and 4 bases from J, with 10 bases between. Germline V lookup: CDR1 MGHRA, CDR2 YSYEKL. The CDR3 covers 15 residues.

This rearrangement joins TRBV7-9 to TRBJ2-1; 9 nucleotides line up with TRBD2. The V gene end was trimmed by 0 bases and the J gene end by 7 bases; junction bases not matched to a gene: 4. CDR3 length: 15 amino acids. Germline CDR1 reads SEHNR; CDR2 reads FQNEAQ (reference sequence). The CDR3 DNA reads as TGTGCCAGCAGCTTAGCTGGCGGGAGGGAAAATGAGCAGTTCTTC. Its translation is CASSLAGGRENEQFF.

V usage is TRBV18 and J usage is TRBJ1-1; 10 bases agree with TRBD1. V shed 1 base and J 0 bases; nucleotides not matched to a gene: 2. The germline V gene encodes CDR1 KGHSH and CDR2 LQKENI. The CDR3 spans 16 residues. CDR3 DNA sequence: TGTGCCAGCTCACCACGGGACAGGGGAATGAACACTGAAGCTTTCTTT. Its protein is CASSPRDRGMNTEAFF.

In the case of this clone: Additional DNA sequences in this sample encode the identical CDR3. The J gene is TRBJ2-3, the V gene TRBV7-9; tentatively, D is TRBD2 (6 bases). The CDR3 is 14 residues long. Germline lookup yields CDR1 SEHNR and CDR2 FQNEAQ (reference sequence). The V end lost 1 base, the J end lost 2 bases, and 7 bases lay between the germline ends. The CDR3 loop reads CASSLEGLTDTQYF. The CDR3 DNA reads TGTGCCAGCAGCTTAGAGGGACTCACAGATACGCAGTATTTT. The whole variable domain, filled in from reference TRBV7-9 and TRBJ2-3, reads DTGVSQNPRHKITKRGQNVTFRCDPISEHNRLYWYRQTLGQGPEFLTYFQNEAQLEKSRLLSDRFSAERPKGSFSTLEIQRTEQGDSAMYLCASSLEGLTDTQYFGPGTRLTVL.

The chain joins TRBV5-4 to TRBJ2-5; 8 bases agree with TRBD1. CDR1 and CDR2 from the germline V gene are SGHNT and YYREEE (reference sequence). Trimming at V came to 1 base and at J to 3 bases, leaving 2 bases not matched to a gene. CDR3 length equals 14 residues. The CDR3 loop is CASSLRTGKETQYF. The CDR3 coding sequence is TGTGCCAGCAGCTTGAGGACAGGGAAAGAGACCCAGTACTTC.

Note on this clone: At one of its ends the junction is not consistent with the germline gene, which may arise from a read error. CDR3 loop: CAWSVLYSDQPQHF. The CDR3 nucleotides read TGTGCCTGGAGTGTACTTTATAGCGATCAGCCCCAGCATTTT. This chain joins TRBV30 and TRBJ1-5, with no clear D. CDR1 and CDR2 (germline): GTSNPN, SVGIG (reference sequence). The CDR3 totals 14 residues.

The CDR3 spells CASSPYRDNTEAFF. CDR3 DNA sequence: TGTGCCAGCAGCCCGTACAGGGATAACACTGAAGCTTTCTTT. This chain links TRBV3-1 (or the pseudogene TRBV3-2) with TRBJ1-1; possibly TRBD1 for D (6 bases). The CDR3 spans 14 residues. V gave up 4 bases and J gave up 2 bases, with 11 bases separating them. Looked up from germline, CDR1 is LGHDT and CDR2 is YNNKEL (reference sequence).

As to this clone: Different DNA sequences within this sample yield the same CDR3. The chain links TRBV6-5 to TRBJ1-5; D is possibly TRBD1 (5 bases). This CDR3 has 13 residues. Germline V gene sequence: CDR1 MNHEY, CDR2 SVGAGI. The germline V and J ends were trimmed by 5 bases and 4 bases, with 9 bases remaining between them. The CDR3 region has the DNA TGTGCCAGCAGTCCCCAGGGTAATCAGCCCCAGCATTTT. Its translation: CASSPQGNQPQHF.

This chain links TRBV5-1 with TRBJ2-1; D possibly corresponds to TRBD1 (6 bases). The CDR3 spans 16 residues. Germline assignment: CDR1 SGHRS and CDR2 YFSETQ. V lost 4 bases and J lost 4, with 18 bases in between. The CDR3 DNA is TGCGCCAGCAGCCAATTCGAATTAGACAGGTACAATGAGCAGTTCTTC. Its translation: CASSQFELDRYNEQFF.

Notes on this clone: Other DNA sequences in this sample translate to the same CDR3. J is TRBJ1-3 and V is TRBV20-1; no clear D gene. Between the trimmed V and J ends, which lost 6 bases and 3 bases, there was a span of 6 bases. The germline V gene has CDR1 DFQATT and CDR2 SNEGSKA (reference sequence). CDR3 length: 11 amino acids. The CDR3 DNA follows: TGCAGTGCCAGTCGTGGAAACACCATATATTTT. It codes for CSASRGNTIYF.

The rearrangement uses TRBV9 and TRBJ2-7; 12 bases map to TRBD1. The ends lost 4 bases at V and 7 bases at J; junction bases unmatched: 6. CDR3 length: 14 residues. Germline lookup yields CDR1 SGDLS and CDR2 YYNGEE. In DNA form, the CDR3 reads TGTGCCAGCAGCTCGGGACAGGGGGCGTGGGAGCAGTACTTC. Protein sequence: CASSSGQGAWEQYF.

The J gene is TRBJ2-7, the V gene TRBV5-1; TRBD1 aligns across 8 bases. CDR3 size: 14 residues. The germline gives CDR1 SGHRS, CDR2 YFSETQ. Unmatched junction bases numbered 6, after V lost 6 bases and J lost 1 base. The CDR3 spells CASTNTGGSYEQYF. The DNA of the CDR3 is TGCGCCAGCACTAACACAGGGGGTTCCTACGAGCAGTACTTC.

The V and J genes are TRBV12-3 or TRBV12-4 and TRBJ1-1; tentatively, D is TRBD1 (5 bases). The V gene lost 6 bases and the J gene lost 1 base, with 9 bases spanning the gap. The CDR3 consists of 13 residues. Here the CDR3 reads CASSGQWNTEAFF. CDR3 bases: TGTGCCAGCAGCGGACAATGGAACACTGAAGCTTTCTTT.

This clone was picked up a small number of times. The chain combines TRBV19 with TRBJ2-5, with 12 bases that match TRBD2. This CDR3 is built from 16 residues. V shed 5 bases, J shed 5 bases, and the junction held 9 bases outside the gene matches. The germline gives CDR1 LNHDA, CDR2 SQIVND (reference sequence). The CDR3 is CASSPSGGAGEETQYF. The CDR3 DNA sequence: TGTGCCAGTAGTCCTAGCGGGGGGGCCGGGGAGGAGACCCAGTACTTC.

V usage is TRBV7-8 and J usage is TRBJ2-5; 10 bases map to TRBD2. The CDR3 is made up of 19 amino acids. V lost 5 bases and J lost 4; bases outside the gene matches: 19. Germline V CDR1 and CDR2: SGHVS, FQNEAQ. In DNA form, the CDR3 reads TGTGCCAGCAGCCCAGAGAAACTAGCGGGGTACACCCCATCAGAGACCCAGTACTTC. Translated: CASSPEKLAGYTPSETQYF.

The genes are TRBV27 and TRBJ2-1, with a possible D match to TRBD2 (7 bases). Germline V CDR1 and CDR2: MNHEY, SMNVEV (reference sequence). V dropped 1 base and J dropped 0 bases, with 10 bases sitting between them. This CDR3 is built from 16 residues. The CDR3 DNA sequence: TGTGCCAGCAGTTTATTGGGGGGGCCCTCCTACAATGAGCAGTTCTTC. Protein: CASSLLGGPSYNEQFF.